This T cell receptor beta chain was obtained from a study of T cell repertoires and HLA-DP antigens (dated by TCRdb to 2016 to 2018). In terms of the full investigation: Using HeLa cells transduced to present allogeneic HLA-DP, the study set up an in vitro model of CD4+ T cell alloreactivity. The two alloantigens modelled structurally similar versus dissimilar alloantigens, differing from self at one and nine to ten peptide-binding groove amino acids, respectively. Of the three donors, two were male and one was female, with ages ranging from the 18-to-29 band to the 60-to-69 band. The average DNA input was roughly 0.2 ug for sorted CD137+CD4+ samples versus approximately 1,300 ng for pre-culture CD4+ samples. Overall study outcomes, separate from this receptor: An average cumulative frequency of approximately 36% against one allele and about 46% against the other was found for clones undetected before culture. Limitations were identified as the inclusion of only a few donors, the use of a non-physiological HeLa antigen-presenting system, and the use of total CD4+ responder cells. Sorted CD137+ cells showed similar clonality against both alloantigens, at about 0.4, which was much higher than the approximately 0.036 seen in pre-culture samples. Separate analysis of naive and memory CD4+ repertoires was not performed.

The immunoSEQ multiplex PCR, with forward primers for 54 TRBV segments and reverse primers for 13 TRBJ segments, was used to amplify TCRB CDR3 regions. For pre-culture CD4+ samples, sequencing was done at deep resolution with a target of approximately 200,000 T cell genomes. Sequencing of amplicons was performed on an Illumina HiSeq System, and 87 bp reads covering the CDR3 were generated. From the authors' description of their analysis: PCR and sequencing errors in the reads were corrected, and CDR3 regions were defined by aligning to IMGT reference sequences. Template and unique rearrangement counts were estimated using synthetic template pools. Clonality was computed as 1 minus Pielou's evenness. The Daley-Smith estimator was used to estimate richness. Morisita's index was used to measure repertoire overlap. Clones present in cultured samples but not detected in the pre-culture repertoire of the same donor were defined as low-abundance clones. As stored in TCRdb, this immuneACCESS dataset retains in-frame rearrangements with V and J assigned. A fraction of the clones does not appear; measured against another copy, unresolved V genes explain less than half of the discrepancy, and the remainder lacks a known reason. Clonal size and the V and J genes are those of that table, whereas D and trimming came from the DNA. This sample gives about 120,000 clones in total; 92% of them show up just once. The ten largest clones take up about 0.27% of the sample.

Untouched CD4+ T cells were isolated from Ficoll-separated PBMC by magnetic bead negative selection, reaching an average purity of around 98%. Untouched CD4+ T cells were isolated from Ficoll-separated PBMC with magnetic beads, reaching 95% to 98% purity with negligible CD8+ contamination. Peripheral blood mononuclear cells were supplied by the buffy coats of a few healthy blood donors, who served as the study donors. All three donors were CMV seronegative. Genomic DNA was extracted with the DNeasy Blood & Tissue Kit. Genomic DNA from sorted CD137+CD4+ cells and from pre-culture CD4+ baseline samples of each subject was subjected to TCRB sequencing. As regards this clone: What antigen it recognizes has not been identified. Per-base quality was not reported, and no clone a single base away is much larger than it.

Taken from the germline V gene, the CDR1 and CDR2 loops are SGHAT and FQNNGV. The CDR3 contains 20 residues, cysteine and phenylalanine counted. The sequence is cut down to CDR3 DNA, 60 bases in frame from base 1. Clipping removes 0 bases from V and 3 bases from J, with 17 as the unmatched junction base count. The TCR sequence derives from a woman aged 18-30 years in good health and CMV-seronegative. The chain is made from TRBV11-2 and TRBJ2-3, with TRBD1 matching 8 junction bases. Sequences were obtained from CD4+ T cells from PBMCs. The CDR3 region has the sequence CASSLDTTGEIWILTDTQYF. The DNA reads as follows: TGTGCCAGCAGCTTAGACACGACAGGGGAGATATGGATATTAACAGATACGCAGTATTTT.